The 8 T cell receptor beta chains below come from one sample, sequenced in a study of CD8+CD57+ T cells in acquired aplastic anemia listed by TCRdb under 2018. This sample was sequenced with an Illumina HiSeq 2000. Genomic DNA served as template for TCR beta VDJ combination and CDR3 sequence profiling. Starting from the raw public reads, TCRdb applied fastp trimming at Q25, assembled clones with MiXCR and retained in-frame beta chains. Records with the same CDR3 protein are collapsed into one entry carrying the most frequent genes and DNA. The sample table lists about 140,000 distinct CDR3 sequences, 35% to 50% of them with a count of one. The ten largest account for 8% to 9% of the sample. Sequenced material: sorted CD4+, CD8+, or CD8+CD57+ T cells (not recorded which) from PBMCs. These receptors all come from a human donor in good health, serving as a control.

The chain has TRBV10-3 and TRBJ2-2, with D possibly matching TRBD2 (7 bases). Germline CDR1 ENHRY, CDR2 SYGVKD. CDR3 length equals 15 residues. V lost 4 bases, J lost 6 bases, and 15 bases lay in between. CDR3: CAISGGGPGSGELFF. CDR3 nucleotide sequence: TGTGCCATCAGTGGGGGGGGCCCAGGGTCCGGGGAGCTGTTTTTT.

There are many counts of this clonotype. The chain uses TRBV7-9 and TRBJ1-2, with 8 bases identical to TRBD1. CDR1 and CDR2 from the germline V gene are SEHNR and FQNEAQ (reference sequence). The ends lost 6 bases at V and 4 bases at J; junction bases unmatched: 4. This CDR3 is 13 amino acids long. CDR3 sequence: CASRDRAGYGYTF. CDR3 DNA: TGTGCCAGCAGGGACAGGGCGGGCTATGGCTACACCTTC. Combining the CDR3 with reference TRBV7-9 and TRBJ1-2 gives the whole variable domain DTGVSQNPRHKITKRGQNVTFRCDPISEHNRLYWYRQTLGQGPEFLTYFQNEAQLEKSRLLSDRFSAERPKGSFSTLEIQRTEQGDSAMYLCASRDRAGYGYTFGSGTRLTVV.

This CDR3 is CASSLSSNYGYTF. The CDR3 DNA reads as TGTGCCAGTAGTCTCTCTTCCAACTATGGCTACACCTTC. The chain couples TRBV19 to TRBJ1-2, with D unclear. The CDR3 totals 13 residues. With 5 bases removed from V and 2 bases from J, the gap between germline ends came to 9 bases. Germline values: CDR1 LNHDA, CDR2 SQIVND (reference sequence).

For this clonotype: The conserved phenylalanine or tryptophan is not found at the CDR3 terminus, so this likely reflects a read error. The V and J genes are TRBV5-4 and TRBJ1-1, with 8 bases identical to TRBD1. The CDR3 sequence is 16 residues long. Unmatched junction bases numbered 4, after V lost 0 bases and J lost 0 bases. Germline CDR1 reads SGHNT; CDR2 reads YYREEE (reference sequence). CDR3 sequence reads: CASSLDGTGVNTEAFS. Here the CDR3 DNA reads TGTGCCAGCAGCTTGGACGGGACAGGCGTGAACACTGAAGCTTTCTCT.

The rearrangement uses TRBV5-4 and TRBJ2-4; 9 bases agree with TRBD1. Germline V lookup: CDR1 SGHNT, CDR2 YYREEE (reference sequence). Trimming removed 2 bases from V and 8 bases from J; junction bases left unmatched: 5. There are 14 residues in the CDR3. This chain's CDR3 is CASSLQGAQDIQYF. As DNA, the CDR3 is TGTGCCAGCAGCTTACAGGGGGCGCAGGACATTCAGTACTTC.

The chain has TRBV5-1 and TRBJ2-1; 7 bases fit TRBD2. CDR3 size: 15 residues. Germline CDR1 SGHRS, CDR2 YFSETQ. J lost 4 bases, V lost 5 bases, and 9 bases had no gene match. The CDR3 loop is CASRHSSGQYNEQFF. For the CDR3, the DNA is TGCGCCAGCAGACATTCTAGCGGACAATACAATGAGCAGTTCTTC.

The chain is built from TRBV10-3 and TRBJ1-2; no definite D call. Germline-derived CDR1 and CDR2 are ENHRY and SYGVKD. Trimming removed 0 bases from V and 6 bases from J, with 8 bases in between. The CDR3 loop spans 13 amino acids. Written as DNA, the CDR3 is TGTGCCATCAGTGAGTCCGGGAGAGATGGCTACACCTTC. Its protein product is CAISESGRDGYTF.

CDR3 amino acids: CATSDSDRGLRETQYF. CDR3 DNA sequence: TGTGCCACCAGTGATTCTGACAGGGGGCTGCGGGAGACCCAGTACTTC. This chain joins TRBV24-1 and TRBJ2-5; TRBD1 aligns across 10 bases. This CDR3 region has 16 residues. Trimming at V came to 2 bases and at J to 5 bases, leaving 7 bases not matched to a gene. The germline V gene encodes CDR1 KGHDR and CDR2 SFDVKD.